The 21 T cell receptor beta chains listed next were all sequenced from one sample in a study of shared clonotypes between healthy human individuals. The table came from immunoSEQ multiplex PCR; TCRdb's copy has only in-frame clones and leaves some out. The sample includes about 96,000 clones, less than 50% of them seen just once. Material for sequencing was PBMCs. Receptors originate from a middle-aged woman in good health. Some clones in this sample may be carry-over from other donors' samples.

This clone was seen a handful of times. The chain couples TRBV5-4 to TRBJ2-7, with D possibly TRBD2 on 7 matching bases. CDR3 length: 15 amino acids. V was pared by 4 bases and J by 2 bases, with 16 bases between. Germline CDR1 SGHNT, CDR2 YYREEE (reference sequence). CDR3 sequence (DNA): TGTGCCAGCAGCCCGACGGGGGGCAGCCCCTACGAGCAGTACTTC. Amino acids: CASSPTGGSPYEQYF.

The V and J genes are TRBV30 and TRBJ2-2; D not resolved. V lost 2 bases, J lost 5 bases, and 9 bases lay in between. This CDR3 comprises 13 residues. Per germline, CDR1 GTSNPN and CDR2 SVGIG (reference sequence). The CDR3 DNA sequence: TGTGCCTGGAGTCCCCCGCGGACCGGGGAGCTGTTTTTT. Protein sequence: CAWSPPRTGELFF. Looking up the rest from reference TRBV30 and TRBJ2-2 gives the full variable domain: SQTIHQWPATLVQPVGSPLSLECTVEGTSNPNLYWYRQAAGRGLQLLFYSVGIGQISSEVPQNLSASRPQDRQFILSSKKLLLSDSGFYLCAWSPPRTGELFFGEGSRLTVL.

The chain has TRBV30 and TRBJ2-2, with unresolved D. Germline V gene sequence: CDR1 GTSNPN, CDR2 SVGIG (reference sequence). Deletions cut 7 bases from V and 4 bases from J, with 19 bases between. The CDR3 totals 15 residues. The CDR3 here is CASPLRAAFTGELFF. The CDR3 bases are TGTGCCTCCCCTCTCCGGGCCGCCTTCACCGGGGAGCTGTTTTTT.

To note about this clone: This clone may be a read error of a much larger clone one base away. The rearrangement joins TRBV4-2 to TRBJ2-7; 14 bases line up with TRBD2. The CDR3 runs 18 residues. Germline lookup yields CDR1 LGHNA and CDR2 YNFKEQ. V dropped 1 base and J dropped 5; count of bases not matched to a gene: 10. The CDR3 here is CASSQGLAGGPFFHEQYF. The CDR3 region has the DNA TGTGCCAGCAGCCAAGGACTAGCGGGAGGGCCTTTTTTCCACGAGCAGTACTTC.

As regards this clone: The junction does not match germline at one end; this may be a read error. The J gene is TRBJ1-1, the V gene TRBV4-1, with a weak D call TRBD1 (5 bases). This CDR3 spans 14 amino acids. CDR1 is MGHRA, CDR2 YSYEKL, per germline. The CDR3: CASSPRGAWTEAFF. The CDR3 DNA is TGTGCCAGCAGCCCTCGAGGGGCTTGGACTGAAGCTTTCTTT.

The chain recombines TRBV6-6 with TRBJ2-5; 7 bases are a match to TRBD2. The CDR3 runs to 16 residues. Germline CDR1 is MNHNY and CDR2 is SVGAGI (reference sequence). The V gene end was trimmed by 7 bases and the J gene end by 1 base; junction bases not matched to a gene: 12. The CDR3: CASTPSALAVQETQYF. In DNA, the CDR3 is TGTGCCAGCACCCCGTCGGCCCTAGCGGTCCAAGAGACCCAGTACTTC.

This clone was counted many times. V and J are TRBV29-1 and TRBJ1-3; no reliable D call. The CDR3 length is 13 residues. Trimming left V 4 bases short and J 0 bases short, with 7 bases between. The germline V gene has CDR1 SQVTM and CDR2 ANQGSEA. The CDR3 reads CSVGVSSGNTIYF. As DNA, the CDR3 is TGCAGCGTTGGAGTTAGCTCTGGAAACACCATATATTTT.

The chain has TRBV9 and TRBJ1-5; D is unresolved. CDR1 SGDLS and CDR2 YYNGEE come from the germline V gene. The CDR3 extends over 13 amino acids. V was cut by 3 bases and J by 7 bases, with 11 bases left in between. The CDR3: CASSGYGEQPQHF. The CDR3 DNA follows: TGTGCCAGCAGCGGGTATGGTGAGCAGCCCCAGCATTTT.

The chain links TRBV7-6 to TRBJ2-5, with TRBD2 matching over 9 bases. Near its end, the DNA agrees better with TRBJ2-7, so the J call may be wrong. CDR1 and CDR2 from the germline V gene are SGHVS and FNYEAQ. The CDR3 is 15 residues long. This chain's CDR3 is CASSPPAGGPYEQYF. The CDR3 DNA sequence: TGTGCCAGCAGCCCCCCAGCGGGAGGCCCCTACGAGCAGTACTTC.

For this clone: Compared with germline, one end of the junction differs, possibly owing to a read error. Other DNA sequences from this sample encode an identical CDR3 as well. V and J are TRBV4-1 and TRBJ2-7; D tentatively reads TRBD1 or TRBD2 (5 bases each). This CDR3 is built from 16 residues. CDR1 MGHRA and CDR2 YSYEKL come from the germline V gene. The DNA of the CDR3 is TGTGCCAGCAGCCAAGACGAGGGGCAGGGCGTCGACGAGCAGTACTTC. Amino acid sequence: CASSQDEGQGVDEQYF.

As to this clone: This may be a read error, as it is one base from a much larger clone. V usage is TRBV30 and J usage is TRBJ2-3; D ambiguous. Germline V gene data show CDR1 as GTSNPN and CDR2 as SVGIG (reference sequence). The CDR3 contains 13 residues. V was clipped by 1 base and J by 2 bases, with 7 bases between them. CDR3 residues: CAWSAGHTDTQYF. The CDR3 DNA reads TGTGCCTGGAGTGCTGGTCACACAGATACGCAGTATTTT.

This rearrangement joins TRBV29-1 to TRBJ1-1; D uncertain. The CDR3 has 12 residues. Trimming took off 1 base at V and 5 bases at J, with 8 bases between the two ends. Germline CDR1 and CDR2: SQVTM and ANQGSEA. DNA for the CDR3: TGCAGCGTTGAAGTGGTTTCTACTGAAGCTTTCTTT. Its protein is CSVEVVSTEAFF. Full variable domain (rest looked up from reference TRBV29-1 and TRBJ1-1): SAVISQKPSRDICQRGTSLTIQCQVDSQVTMMFWYRQQPGQSLTLIATANQGSEATYESGFVIDKFPISRPNLTFSTLTVSNMSPEDSSIYLCSVEVVSTEAFFGQGTRLTVV.

This clone was counted many times. The chain carries TRBV6-4 and TRBJ2-1; 8 bases match TRBD1. V was pared by 0 bases and J by 9 bases, with 7 bases of the junction left unmatched. The CDR3 consists of 15 residues. Germline V CDR1 and CDR2: MRHNA, SNTAGT. CDR3 DNA sequence: TGTGCCAGCAGTGACTCCGAACAGGGGGTGAGTGAGCAGTTCTTC. Its protein product is CASSDSEQGVSEQFF.

This clone was detected ten times or more. The CDR3 is CASSVAGGMNTEAFF. The CDR3 DNA follows: TGTGCCAGCAGCGTAGCCGGAGGAATGAACACTGAAGCTTTCTTT. V is TRBV9 and J is TRBJ1-1; D unclear. Per germline, CDR1 SGDLS and CDR2 YYNGEE. V dropped 0 bases and J dropped 0 bases, with 9 bases sitting between them. The CDR3 has 15 amino acids.

This clone was seen ten or more times. Other nucleotide sequences in the sample specify the same CDR3. The chain is built from TRBV28 and TRBJ1-1, with TRBD1 matching 7 bases. The length of the CDR3 is 15 residues. The V gene end was trimmed by 1 base and the J gene end by 0 bases; junction bases not matched to a gene: 2. The germline gives CDR1 MDHEN, CDR2 SYDVKM. CDR3 coding DNA: TGTGCCAGCAGTTTATTCGACAGGGTGAACACTGAAGCTTTCTTT. This codes for CASSLFDRVNTEAFF.

The rearrangement uses TRBV29-1 and TRBJ2-1; TRBD2 agrees at 14 bases. The CDR3 totals 16 residues. From germline, CDR1 is SQVTM and CDR2 ANQGSEA. J was trimmed by 8 bases and V by 3 bases; bases with no gene match: 9. In DNA, the CDR3 is TGCAGCGTTGAGGGGACTAGCGGGAGAGGTTGGTATGAGCAGTTCTTC. Its translation: CSVEGTSGRGWYEQFF.

J is TRBJ2-3 and V is TRBV2, with TRBD2 matching over 8 bases. Germline V gene lookup returns CDR1 SNHLY and CDR2 FYNNEI. The CDR3 covers 15 residues. The V gene end was trimmed by 7 bases and the J gene end by 2 bases; junction bases not matched to a gene: 8. The CDR3 region has the DNA TGTGCCAGCACCAATAGCGGGACCTACACAGATACGCAGTATTTT. It is translated as CASTNSGTYTDTQYF.

The gene calls are TRBV7-5 and TRBJ1-2; whether TRBD1, the table's D call, matches the DNA was not checked. TRBV7-5 is classified as a pseudogene. The CDR3 length is 14 residues. CDR3 DNA sequence: TGTGCCAGCAGCTTAGCTACAGGGTACTATGGCTACACCTTC. The encoded protein is CASSLATGYYGYTF.

The chain combines TRBV7-3 with TRBJ2-1, with D hard to call. The CDR3 contains 12 residues. Deletions cut 2 bases from V and 10 bases from J, with 9 bases between. Germline lookup yields CDR1 SGHTA and CDR2 FQGTGA. DNA of the CDR3: TGTGCCAGCAGCTTACAGCTCGGGGAGCAGTTCTTC. It codes for CASSLQLGEQFF. Full variable domain (outside the CDR3, taken from reference TRBV7-3 and TRBJ2-1): GAGVSQTPSNKVTEKGKYVELRCDPISGHTALYWYRQSLGQGPEFLIYFQGTGAADDSGLPNDRFFAVRPEGSVSTLKIQRTERGDSAVYLCASSLQLGEQFFGPGTRLTVL.

The CDR3 loop reads CASSIGQVSYEQYF. DNA of the CDR3: TGTGCCAGCAGCATAGGACAGGTCTCCTACGAGCAGTACTTC. The rearrangement uses TRBV5-4 and TRBJ2-7, with TRBD1 identical over 7 bases. After removal of 4 bases from V and 0 bases from J, the junction contained 4 bases not matched to a gene. This CDR3 has 14 residues. The germline gives CDR1 SGHNT, CDR2 YYREEE (reference sequence).

This clone has only a few counts. The chain employs TRBV28 and TRBJ2-7; D possibly corresponds to TRBD2 (5 bases). The CDR3 sequence is 15 residues long. Germline V CDR1 and CDR2: MDHEN, SYDVKM. V lost 6 bases, J lost 4 bases, and 19 bases lay in between. The CDR3 DNA sequence: TGTGCCAGCAGCCAGAAGACCCCGACTAATTACGAGCAGTACTTC. It encodes CASSQKTPTNYEQYF.